The present entry profiles one T cell receptor beta chain with its context. The target antigen is unknown. The source of the sample is a study of T-cell reconstitution after alpha-beta-depleted transplantation in children. Study findings and constraints: By about two months after transplant, alpha-beta T cells reportedly arose from several hundred graft clones that had expanded.

Germline V lookup: CDR1 SGHRS, CDR2 YFSETQ. The CDR3 extends over 15 amino acids. V lost 4 bases and J lost 3; bases outside the gene matches: 7. For TCRbeta, the library was prepared with unique molecular identifiers. Using its own MiXCR run on the PCR reads, TCRdb lists one record per CDR3 protein. The table records some 120,000 distinct CDR3 sequences, about 9.9% of them present only once. This sequence was found in a girl in the first two years of life who had a stem cell transplant for combined immunodeficiency, so the T cells may come from the graft donor. The rearrangement links TRBV5-1 to TRBJ2-7; the match to TRBD1 covers 10 bases. This sample comprised PBMCs, mostly from graft donor cells, obtained 180 days after TCRalphabeta/CD19-depleted stem cell transplant. The CDR3: CASSRDRGSHYEQYF. In DNA, the CDR3 is TGCGCCAGCAGCCGGGACAGGGGTTCTCACTACGAGCAGTACTTC.